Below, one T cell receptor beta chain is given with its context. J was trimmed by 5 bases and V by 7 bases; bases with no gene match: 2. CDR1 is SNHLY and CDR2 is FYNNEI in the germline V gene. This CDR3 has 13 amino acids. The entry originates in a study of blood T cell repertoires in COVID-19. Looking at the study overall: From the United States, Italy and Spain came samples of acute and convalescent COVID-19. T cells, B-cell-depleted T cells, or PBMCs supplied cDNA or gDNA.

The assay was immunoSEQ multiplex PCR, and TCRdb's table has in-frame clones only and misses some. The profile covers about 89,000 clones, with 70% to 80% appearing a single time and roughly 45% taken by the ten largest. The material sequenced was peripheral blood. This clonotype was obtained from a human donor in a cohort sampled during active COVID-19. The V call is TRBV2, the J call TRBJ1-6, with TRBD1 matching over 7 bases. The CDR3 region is CASKGQHNSPLHF. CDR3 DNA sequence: TGTGCCAGCAAGGGACAGCATAATTCACCCCTCCACTTT.